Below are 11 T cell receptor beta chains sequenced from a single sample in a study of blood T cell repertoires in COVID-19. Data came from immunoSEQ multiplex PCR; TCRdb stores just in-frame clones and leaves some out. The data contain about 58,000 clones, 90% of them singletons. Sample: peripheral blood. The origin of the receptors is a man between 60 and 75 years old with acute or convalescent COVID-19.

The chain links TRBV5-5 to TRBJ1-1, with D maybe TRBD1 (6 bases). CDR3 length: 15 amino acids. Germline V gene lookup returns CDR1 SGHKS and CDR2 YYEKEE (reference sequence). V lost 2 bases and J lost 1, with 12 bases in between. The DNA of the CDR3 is TGTGCCAGCAGCTTCGCGGGGGGACAGAACACTGAAGCTTTCTTT. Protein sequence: CASSFAGGQNTEAFF.

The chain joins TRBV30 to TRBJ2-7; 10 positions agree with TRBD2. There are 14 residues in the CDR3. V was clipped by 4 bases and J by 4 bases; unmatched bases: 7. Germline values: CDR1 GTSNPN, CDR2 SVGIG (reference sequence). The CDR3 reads CAWIELAGPYEQYF. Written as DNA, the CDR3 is TGTGCCTGGATCGAACTAGCGGGACCTTACGAGCAGTACTTC. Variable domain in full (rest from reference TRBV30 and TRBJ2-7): SQTIHQWPATLVQPVGSPLSLECTVEGTSNPNLYWYRQAAGRGLQLLFYSVGIGQISSEVPQNLSASRPQDRQFILSSKKLLLSDSGFYLCAWIELAGPYEQYFGPGTRLTVT.

The chain's CDR3 is CASSLVNREGQGQYF. For the CDR3, the DNA is TGTGCCAGCAGCTTAGTCAACAGGGAAGGTCAAGGGCAGTACTTC. The rearrangement uses TRBV7-2 and TRBJ2-7, with TRBD1 as a possible D gene (6 bases). CDR1 and CDR2 from the germline V gene are SGHTA and FQGNSA. The CDR3 extends over 15 amino acids. Trimming took 1 base from V and 9 from J, leaving 19 bases between them.

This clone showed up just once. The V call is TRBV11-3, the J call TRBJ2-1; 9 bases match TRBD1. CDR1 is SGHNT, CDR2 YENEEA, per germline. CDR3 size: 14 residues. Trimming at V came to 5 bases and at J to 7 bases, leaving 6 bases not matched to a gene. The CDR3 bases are TGTGCCAGCAGCCATGGGACAGGGATTAATGAGCAGTTCTTC. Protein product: CASSHGTGINEQFF.

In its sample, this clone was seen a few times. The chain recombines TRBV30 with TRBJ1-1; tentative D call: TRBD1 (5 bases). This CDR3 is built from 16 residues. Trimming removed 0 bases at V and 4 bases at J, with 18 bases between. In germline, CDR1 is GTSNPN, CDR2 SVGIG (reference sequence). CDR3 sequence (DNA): TGTGCCTGGAGTGTAGGAGGTTGGGGGGAGGTCACTGAAGCTTTCTTT. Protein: CAWSVGGWGEVTEAFF.

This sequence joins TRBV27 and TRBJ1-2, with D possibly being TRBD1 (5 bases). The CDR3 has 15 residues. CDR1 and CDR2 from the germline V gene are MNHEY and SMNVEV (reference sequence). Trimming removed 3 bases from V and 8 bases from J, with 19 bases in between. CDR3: CASSLNWGVDRGYTF. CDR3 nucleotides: TGTGCCAGCAGTTTGAATTGGGGGGTAGACCGGGGCTACACCTTC.

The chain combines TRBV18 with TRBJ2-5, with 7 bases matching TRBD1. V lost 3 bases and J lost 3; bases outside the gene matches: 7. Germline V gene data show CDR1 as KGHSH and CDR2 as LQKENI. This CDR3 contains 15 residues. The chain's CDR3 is CASSPPGQTKETQYF. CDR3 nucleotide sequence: TGTGCCAGCTCACCTCCGGGACAGACTAAAGAGACCCAGTACTTC.

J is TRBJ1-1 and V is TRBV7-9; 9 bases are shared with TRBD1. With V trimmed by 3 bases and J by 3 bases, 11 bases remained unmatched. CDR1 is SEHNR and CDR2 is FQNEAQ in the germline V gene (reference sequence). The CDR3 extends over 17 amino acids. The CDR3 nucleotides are TGTGCCAGCAGCTTTACCCTCTCCGACAGGGGGTACACTGAAGCTTTCTTT. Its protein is CASSFTLSDRGYTEAFF. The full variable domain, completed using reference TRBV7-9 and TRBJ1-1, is DTGVSQNPRHKITKRGQNVTFRCDPISEHNRLYWYRQTLGQGPEFLTYFQNEAQLEKSRLLSDRFSAERPKGSFSTLEIQRTEQGDSAMYLCASSFTLSDRGYTEAFFGQGTRLTVV.

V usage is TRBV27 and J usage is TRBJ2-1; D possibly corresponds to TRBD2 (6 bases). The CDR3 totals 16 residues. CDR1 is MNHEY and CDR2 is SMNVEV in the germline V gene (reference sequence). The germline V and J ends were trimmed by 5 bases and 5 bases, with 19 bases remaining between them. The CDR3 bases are TGTGCCAGCAGTGCCCGCTGGGGTTGGGAGGACAATGAGCAGTTCTTC. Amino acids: CASSARWGWEDNEQFF.

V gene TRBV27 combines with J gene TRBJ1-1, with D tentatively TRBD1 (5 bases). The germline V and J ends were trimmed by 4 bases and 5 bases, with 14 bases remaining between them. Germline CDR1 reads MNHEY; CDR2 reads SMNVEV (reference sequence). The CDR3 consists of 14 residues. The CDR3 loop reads CASSWRGRTTEAFF. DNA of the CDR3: TGTGCCAGCAGTTGGAGGGGAAGGACTACTGAAGCTTTCTTT.

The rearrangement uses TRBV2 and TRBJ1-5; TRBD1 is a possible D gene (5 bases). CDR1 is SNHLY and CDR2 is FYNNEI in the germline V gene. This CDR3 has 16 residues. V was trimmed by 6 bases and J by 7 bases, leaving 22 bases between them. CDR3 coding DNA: TGTGCCAGCAGAGCATCTAGGGGCGGGGATGGGCAGCCCCAGCATTTT. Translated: CASRASRGGDGQPQHF.